This T cell receptor beta chain came from a study of T-cell reconstitution after alpha-beta-depleted transplantation in children. Researchers prepared the TCRbeta library using unique molecular identifiers, the study reports. TCRdb re-called the PCR reads with MiXCR, one entry per CDR3 protein. This table holds around 17,000 distinct CDR3 sequences, 4.5% to 5.5% found once. Study-level results: Where alpha-beta T cells came from about two months after transplant was reportedly several hundred expanded graft clones.

There are 18 residues in the CDR3. This clonotype was recorded many times. Its cognate antigen is unknown. The chain is built from TRBV1 and TRBJ2-5; the table's D call of TRBD2 was not tested on the DNA. TRBV1 is listed as a pseudogene. This TCR was recovered from a boy aged 5-17 years with acute lymphoblastic leukemia, due to receive a stem cell transplant. The sequencing used PBMCs, collected before TCRalphabeta/CD19-depleted stem cell transplant. CDR3 in amino acids: CTSSQPGTSGGAGETQYF. The CDR3 nucleotides read TGCACCAGCAGCCAACCCGGGACTAGCGGGGGGGCCGGGGAGACCCAGTACTTC.